This passage covers 11 T cell receptor beta chains from one sample sequenced in a study of T-cell reconstitution after alpha-beta-depleted transplantation in children. Library preparation (for TCRbeta) was performed with unique molecular identifiers. TCRdb processed the PCR reads anew with MiXCR; each CDR3 protein has one entry. In the table there are around 530,000 distinct CDR3 sequences, around a third of which are singletons. The source material was PBMCs from the stem cell graft donor, sampled from the stem cell graft. The receptors derive from a human donor who donated a stem cell graft to a child with aplastic anemia.

This chain connects TRBV5-1 to TRBJ1-4, with D perhaps TRBD1 (5 bases). V dropped 7 bases and J dropped 4 bases, with 11 bases sitting between them. Per the germline V gene, CDR1 is SGHRS and CDR2 is YFSETQ. This CDR3 has 13 residues. The CDR3 loop is CASGAAYNEKLFF. The CDR3 coding sequence is TGCGCCAGCGGGGCAGCATATAATGAAAAACTGTTTTTT.

DNA of the CDR3: TGTGCCAGCTCACCCCGGGGGACAGGGAACACTGAAGCTTTCTTT. Its protein product is CASSPRGTGNTEAFF. This sequence joins TRBV18 and TRBJ1-1, with 8 bases aligning to TRBD1. V trimming: 3 bases; J trimming: 1 base; junction bases outside the gene matches: 4. The CDR3 has 15 residues. The germline CDR1 and CDR2 sequences are KGHSH and LQKENI.

The V and J genes are TRBV12-3 or TRBV12-4 and TRBJ2-7, with TRBD1 matching over 7 bases. The CDR3 runs 12 residues. The V gene end was trimmed by 5 bases and the J gene end by 9 bases; junction bases not matched to a gene: 7. This chain's CDR3 is CASSPTGDRQYF. The DNA for the CDR3 is TGTGCCAGCAGTCCCACAGGGGATCGGCAGTACTTC.

This clonotype has just a few counts. The chain uses TRBV29-1 and TRBJ1-1; a weak D match, TRBD1 (5 bases). Germline V lookup: CDR1 SQVTM, CDR2 ANQGSEA. Trimming stripped 6 bases from V and 1 base from J, with 24 bases between. The CDR3 has 17 residues. CDR3 residues: CSVPSARGGVTNTEAFF. DNA for the CDR3: TGCAGCGTCCCATCGGCCCGCGGGGGAGTTACGAACACTGAAGCTTTCTTT. The variable domain in full, with the rest retrieved from reference TRBV29-1 and TRBJ1-1, is SAVISQKPSRDICQRGTSLTIQCQVDSQVTMMFWYRQQPGQSLTLIATANQGSEATYESGFVIDKFPISRPNLTFSTLTVSNMSPEDSSIYLCSVPSARGGVTNTEAFFGQGTRLTVV.

The chain recombines TRBV29-1 with TRBJ2-1; D is undetermined. Germline V lookup: CDR1 SQVTM, CDR2 ANQGSEA. The germline V and J ends were trimmed by 2 bases and 6 bases, with 11 bases remaining between them. The CDR3 spans 13 residues. CDR3 bases: TGCAGCGTTGAAAATCGGGTGGGCAATGAGCAGTTCTTC. Amino acids: CSVENRVGNEQFF.

This clonotype was recorded a few times. This sequence joins TRBV5-1 and TRBJ1-1; D perhaps matches TRBD1 (5 bases). V lost 3 bases and J lost 10, with 19 bases in between. The germline gives CDR1 SGHRS, CDR2 YFSETQ. The CDR3 covers 14 residues. As DNA, the CDR3 is TGCGCCAGCAGCTCGAGACCCAGGGAGCACGCAGCTTTCTTT. The encoded protein is CASSSRPREHAAFF.

The chain recombines TRBV6-5 with TRBJ1-2; D unresolved. Per the germline V gene, CDR1 is MNHEY and CDR2 is SVGAGI. The CDR3 has 13 amino acids. V was shortened by 3 bases and J by 7 bases, with 12 bases between the two germline ends. The CDR3 sequence: CASSYEVTGGYTF. The CDR3 DNA sequence: TGTGCCAGCAGTTATGAGGTCACCGGTGGCTACACCTTC.

The chain links TRBV5-1 to TRBJ2-7; D is uncertain. V was clipped by 4 bases and J by 5 bases, with 16 bases between them. Germline V gene data show CDR1 as SGHRS and CDR2 as YFSETQ. The CDR3 runs to 14 residues. CDR3 region: CASSAFQSFHEQYF. CDR3 coding DNA: TGCGCCAGCAGCGCCTTCCAGTCGTTCCACGAGCAGTACTTC.

The gene calls are TRBV7-2 and TRBJ1-6; D remains ambiguous. CDR3 length: 16 amino acids. V lost 6 bases to trimming and J lost 0 bases, with 12 bases between them. The germline CDR1 and CDR2 sequences are SGHTA and FQGNSA. CDR3 in DNA: TGTGCCAGCAGGGTTACACCGAGCTCCTATAATTCACCCCTCCACTTT. Encoded protein: CASRVTPSSYNSPLHF.

This chain joins TRBV18 and TRBJ1-1, with D uncertain. This CDR3 contains 13 residues. Trimming stripped 7 bases from V and 1 base from J, with 10 bases between. CDR1 is KGHSH, CDR2 LQKENI, per germline. The CDR3 DNA sequence: TGTGCCAGCTACCTAGTTGAGAACACTGAAGCTTTCTTT. As protein: CASYLVENTEAFF.

This clonotype was seen only a few times. The chain combines TRBV13 with TRBJ2-7; a weak D match, TRBD1 (5 bases). The CDR3 is 14 residues long. V shed 3 bases and J shed 0 bases, with 9 bases lying between them. The germline CDR1 and CDR2 sequences are PRHDT and FYEKMQ (reference sequence). The chain's CDR3 is CASSLRQISYEQYF. In DNA, the CDR3 is TGTGCCAGCAGCTTGAGACAGATCTCCTACGAGCAGTACTTC.